The 17 T cell receptor beta chains below were found in one sample sequenced in a study of T cell responses to AZD1222 COVID-19 vaccine. TCRdb's copy holds only in-frame clones and misses some; the assay was immunoSEQ multiplex PCR. Here the sample spans about 97,000 clones, roughly 84% being singletons. Specimen: peripheral blood, collected on day 0 of AZD1222 vaccination. All receptors derive from an adult in good health.

This sequence joins TRBV6-1 and TRBJ1-6; D gene uncertain. CDR3 length equals 19 residues. CDR1 and CDR2 from the germline V gene are MNHNS and SASEGT. V was cut by 3 bases and J by 9 bases, with 27 bases left in between. The CDR3 spells CASSEGRPVVGPGSSPLHF. In DNA form, the CDR3 reads TGTGCCAGCAGTGAGGGCCGCCCAGTCGTTGGACCTGGGAGTTCACCCCTCCACTTT.

The chain joins TRBV4-1 to TRBJ2-3, with D tentatively TRBD1 (5 bases). CDR3 length: 16 residues. V lost 1 base, J lost 3 bases, and 14 bases lay in between. CDR1 is MGHRA and CDR2 is YSYEKL in the germline V gene. CDR3 residues: CASSQAEQASTDTQYF. CDR3 bases: TGCGCCAGCAGCCAAGCCGAACAGGCGTCGACAGATACGCAGTATTTT.

The chain carries TRBV14 and TRBJ2-4, with D tentatively TRBD2 (5 bases). The germline gives CDR1 SGHDN, CDR2 FVKESK. The germline V and J ends were trimmed by 0 bases and 3 bases, with 12 bases remaining between them. The CDR3 loop spans 16 amino acids. CDR3 protein: CASSQESFGLKNIQYF. The CDR3 bases are TGTGCCAGCAGCCAAGAATCTTTCGGACTCAAAAACATTCAGTACTTC.

The V and J genes are TRBV7-3 and TRBJ2-7, with TRBD2 as a possible D gene (6 bases). The CDR3 spans 13 residues. The V and J ends lost 4 bases and 2 bases respectively, with 9 bases between them. Germline-derived CDR1 and CDR2 are SGHTA and FQGTGA. The CDR3 loop is CASSSRLAYEQYF. The CDR3 DNA is TGTGCCAGCAGCTCGAGACTAGCCTACGAGCAGTACTTC.

The genes are TRBV9 and TRBJ1-4; 7 bases are shared with TRBD1. Germline V CDR1 and CDR2: SGDLS, YYNGEE. The V and J ends lost 3 bases and 7 bases, in that order; junction bases with no gene match: 6. The CDR3 runs to 14 residues. CDR3 loop: CASSARGQSEKLFF. Written as DNA, the CDR3 is TGTGCCAGCAGCGCCAGGGGACAGAGTGAAAAACTGTTTTTT.

The chain combines TRBV29-1 with TRBJ1-3, with D perhaps TRBD1 (5 bases). The ends were cut back, 7 bases at V and 0 bases at J, with 10 bases in the middle. This CDR3 spans 13 amino acids. The germline CDR1 and CDR2 sequences are SQVTM and ANQGSEA. The CDR3 loop is CSGRGLSGNTIYF. CDR3 coding DNA: TGCAGCGGCCGGGGCCTCTCTGGAAACACCATATATTTT. The entire variable domain, with the rest obtained from reference TRBV29-1 and TRBJ1-3, is as follows: SAVISQKPSRDICQRGTSLTIQCQVDSQVTMMFWYRQQPGQSLTLIATANQGSEATYESGFVIDKFPISRPNLTFSTLTVSNMSPEDSSIYLCSGRGLSGNTIYFGEGSWLTVV.

This clone has only a few counts. The rearrangement links TRBV5-1 to TRBJ2-7; D is undetermined. CDR3 length: 12 amino acids. V was trimmed by 0 bases and J by 4 bases, leaving 5 bases between them. CDR1 and CDR2 (germline): SGHRS, YFSETQ. The DNA of the CDR3 is TGCGCCAGCAGCTTGGACCAGTACGAGCAGTACTTC. This translates into CASSLDQYEQYF.

The chain uses TRBV28 and TRBJ1-4, with 9 bases fitting TRBD1. This CDR3 region has 18 residues. V lost 6 bases and J lost 1; bases outside the gene matches: 12. CDR1 is MDHEN, CDR2 SYDVKM, per germline. DNA for the CDR3: TGTGCCAGCAGCCTCCAGGACAGGGGCTGGGGAACTAATGAAAAACTGTTTTTT. The encoded protein is CASSLQDRGWGTNEKLFF.

This chain connects TRBV7-9 to TRBJ2-3, with 7 positions matching TRBD2. V lost 5 bases and J lost 2; bases outside the gene matches: 4. The CDR3 loop spans 14 amino acids. Germline V gene sequence: CDR1 SEHNR, CDR2 FQNEAQ (reference sequence). CDR3 coding DNA: TGTGCCAGCAGCCGGAGCGGGAACACAGATACGCAGTATTTT. Translation gives CASSRSGNTDTQYF.

This sequence joins TRBV11-2 and TRBJ2-7, with 11 bases lining up with TRBD2. Germline V gives CDR1 SGHAT, CDR2 FQNNGV. The CDR3 is made up of 15 amino acids. With 5 bases clipped from V and 7 bases from J, the junction kept 10 bases outside the gene matches. The CDR3 spells CASSTGLAASTEQYF. The CDR3 bases are TGTGCCAGCAGCACGGGACTAGCGGCCTCTACGGAGCAGTACTTC.

This sequence joins TRBV20-1 and TRBJ2-7; D not certain. There are 12 residues in the CDR3. CDR1 DFQATT and CDR2 SNEGSKA come from the germline V gene (reference sequence). V lost 3 bases and J lost 2, with 8 bases in between. Here the CDR3 DNA reads TGCAGTGCTAGTCCGGTGGCCTACGAGCAGTACTTC. Translating it yields CSASPVAYEQYF.

V gene TRBV28 combines with J gene TRBJ1-6; D is uncertain. This CDR3 has 12 amino acids. V lost 7 bases and J lost 7, with 8 bases in between. Germline assignment: CDR1 MDHEN and CDR2 SYDVKM. The CDR3 DNA reads TGTGCCAGCACTTCCGTCAATTCACCCCTCCACTTT. Translated, it gives CASTSVNSPLHF. Combining the CDR3 with reference TRBV28 and TRBJ1-6 gives the whole variable domain DVKVTQSSRYLVKRTGEKVFLECVQDMDHENMFWYRQDPGLGLRLIYFSYDVKMKEKGDIPEGYSVSREKKERFSLILESASTNQTSMYLCASTSVNSPLHFGNGTRLTVT.

V is TRBV3-1 (or the pseudogene TRBV3-2) and J is TRBJ1-1, with a weak D call TRBD1 (6 bases). This CDR3 is built from 15 residues. Trimming left V 4 bases short and J 3 bases short, with 15 bases between. Germline CDR1 and CDR2: LGHDT and YNNKEL (reference sequence). The CDR3 loop is CASSRSGARHTEAFF. CDR3 nucleotide sequence: TGTGCCAGCAGCCGATCGGGGGCTCGGCACACTGAAGCTTTCTTT.

The chain uses TRBV6-4 and TRBJ1-5; D not resolved. This CDR3 is 12 amino acids long. Trimming removed 2 bases at V and 4 bases at J, with 3 bases between. The V gene's germline CDR1 is MRHNA and CDR2 SNTAGT. DNA for the CDR3: TGTGCCAGCAGTGACCGGAATCAGCCCCAGCATTTT. Its translation is CASSDRNQPQHF.

This clone was found once. CDR3 in amino acids: CASKQQGGNTEAFF. CDR3 DNA sequence: TGTGCCAGCAAACAACAGGGCGGGAACACTGAAGCTTTCTTT. J is TRBJ1-1 and V is TRBV2; D is perhaps TRBD1 (6 bases). V was pared by 7 bases and J by 1 base, with 13 bases between. Germline CDR1 and CDR2: SNHLY and FYNNEI. This CDR3 contains 14 residues.

The rearrangement joins TRBV5-8 to TRBJ1-5; D is unclear. V lost 5 bases and J 4 bases, leaving 13 bases between the germline ends. The CDR3 totals 14 residues. From germline, CDR1 is SGHTS and CDR2 YDEGEE. This CDR3 is CASRFISINQPQHF. CDR3 coding DNA: TGTGCCAGCAGGTTTATCAGCATTAATCAGCCCCAGCATTTT.

The chain has TRBV5-1 and TRBJ1-2; D possibly corresponds to TRBD1 (5 bases). The CDR3 consists of 14 residues. Per germline, CDR1 SGHRS and CDR2 YFSETQ. V was trimmed by 4 bases and J by 6 bases, leaving 16 bases between them. CDR3 in DNA: TGCGCCAGCAGCGACGTCCGGGGGAGTCATGGCTACACCTTC. Translating gives CASSDVRGSHGYTF.